The clone carrying this T cell receptor (beta chain) was seen only a few times. Antigen specificity is unknown. This sample is part of a study of T-cell reconstitution after alpha-beta-depleted transplantation in children. There are 14 residues in the CDR3. Germline V gives CDR1 LNHNV, CDR2 YYDKDF (reference sequence). V shed 3 bases and J shed 7 bases, with 15 bases lying between them. Unique molecular identifiers were built into the TCRbeta library. TCRdb re-called the PCR reads with MiXCR, one entry per CDR3 protein. The data contain 300,000 to 400,000 distinct CDR3 sequences, around 25% of them singletons. Study findings and constraints: Once a year had passed after transplant, T-cell counts and diversity came mostly from newly produced T cells.

This rearrangement joins TRBV15 to TRBJ1-2; tentatively, D is TRBD1 (6 bases). The clonotype originates from a male patient younger than 18 who had a stem cell transplant for acute lymphoblastic leukemia, so the T cells may come from the graft donor. The sample was PBMCs, mostly from graft donor cells, taken 180 days after TCRalphabeta/CD19-depleted stem cell transplant. This CDR3 reads CATSSFTGLAGYTF. The DNA of the CDR3 is TGTGCCACCAGCAGCTTTACAGGGTTGGCTGGCTACACCTTC.